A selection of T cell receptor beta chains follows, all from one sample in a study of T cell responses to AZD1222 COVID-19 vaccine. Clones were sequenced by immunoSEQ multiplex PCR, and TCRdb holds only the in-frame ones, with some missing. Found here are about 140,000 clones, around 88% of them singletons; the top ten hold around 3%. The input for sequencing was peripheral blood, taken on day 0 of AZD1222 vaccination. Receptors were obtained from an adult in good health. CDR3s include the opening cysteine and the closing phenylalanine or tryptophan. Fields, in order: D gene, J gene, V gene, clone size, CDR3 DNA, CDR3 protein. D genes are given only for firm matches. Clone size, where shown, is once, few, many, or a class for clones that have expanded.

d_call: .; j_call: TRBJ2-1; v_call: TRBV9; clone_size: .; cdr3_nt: TGTGCCAGCAGCGTAGAGGCAGGGAGCAATGAGCAGTTCTTC; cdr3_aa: CASSVEAGSNEQFF
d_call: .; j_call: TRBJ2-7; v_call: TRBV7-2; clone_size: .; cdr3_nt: TGTGCCAGCAGCTTAGACAGGGAAAGTAAGCACTTC; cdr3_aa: CASSLDRESKHF
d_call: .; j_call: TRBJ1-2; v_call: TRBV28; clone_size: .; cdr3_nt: TGTGCCAGCAGTTCGGAGGGCAGGGGCTACACCTTC; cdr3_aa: CASSSEGRGYTF
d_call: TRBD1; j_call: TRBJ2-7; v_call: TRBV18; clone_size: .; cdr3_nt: TGTGCCAGCTCACTGGGACAGGGCTCCTACGAGCAGTACTTC; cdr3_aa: CASSLGQGSYEQYF
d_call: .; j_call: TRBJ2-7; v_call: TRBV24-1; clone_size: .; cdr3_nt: TGTGCCACCAGTGATCGGAACGAGCAGTACTTC; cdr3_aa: CATSDRNEQYF
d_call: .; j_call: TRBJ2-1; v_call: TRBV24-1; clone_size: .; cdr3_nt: TGTGCCACCAGTGATTCTCAGGCGGGAAAGCAGTTCTTC; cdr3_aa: CATSDSQAGKQFF
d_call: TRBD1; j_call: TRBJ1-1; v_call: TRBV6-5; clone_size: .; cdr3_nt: TGTGCCAGCGGGGCGGGACAGTGGAACACTGAAGCTTTCTTT; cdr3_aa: CASGAGQWNTEAFF
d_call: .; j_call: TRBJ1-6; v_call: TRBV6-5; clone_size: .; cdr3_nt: TGTGCCAGCAGTCTCATATTCGGAAATTCACCCCTCCACTTT; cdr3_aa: CASSLIFGNSPLHF
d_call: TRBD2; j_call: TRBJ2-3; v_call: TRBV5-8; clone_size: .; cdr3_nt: TGTGCCAGCAGCCTCTCTGGGACTAGCGGGAGGTCAGATACGCAGTATTTT; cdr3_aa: CASSLSGTSGRSDTQYF
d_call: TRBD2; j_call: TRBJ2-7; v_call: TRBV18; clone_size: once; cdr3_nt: TGTGCCAGCTCACCACCATCAGCGGGAGGGCCTATGGGCTACGAGCAGTACTTC; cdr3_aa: CASSPPSAGGPMGYEQYF
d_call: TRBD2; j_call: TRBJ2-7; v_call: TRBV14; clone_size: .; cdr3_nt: TGTGCCAGCAGCCTCTCACTCGGGGAGGGTAACGAGCAGTACTTC; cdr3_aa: CASSLSLGEGNEQYF
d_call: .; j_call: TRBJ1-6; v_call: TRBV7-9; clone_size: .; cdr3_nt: TGTGCCAGCAGCTTATCTTATTCACCCCTCCACTTT; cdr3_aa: CASSLSYSPLHF
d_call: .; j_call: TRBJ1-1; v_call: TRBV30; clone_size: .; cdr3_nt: TGTGCCTGGAGCCCTCAGGGCGACACTGAAGCTTTCTTT; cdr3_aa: CAWSPQGDTEAFF
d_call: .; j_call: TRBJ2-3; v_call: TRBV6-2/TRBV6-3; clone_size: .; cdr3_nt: TGTGCCAGCAGCCTTTTAACAGATACGCAGTATTTT; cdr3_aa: CASSLLTDTQYF
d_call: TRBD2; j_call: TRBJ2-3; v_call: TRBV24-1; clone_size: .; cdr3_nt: TGTGCCACCAGTGCTAGGTCTAGCGGAAAAGATACGCAGTATTTT; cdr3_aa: CATSARSSGKDTQYF
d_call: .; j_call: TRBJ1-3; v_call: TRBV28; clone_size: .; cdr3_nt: TGTGCCAGCAGTTTCCGGGGGGGCTCTGGACAACCTAGGGAATCTGGAAACACCATATATTTT; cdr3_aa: CASSFRGGSGQPRESGNTIYF
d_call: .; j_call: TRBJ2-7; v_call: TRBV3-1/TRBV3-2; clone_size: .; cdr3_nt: TGTGCCAGCAGCCCAAAATTGGACTTGAGCTCCTACGAGCAGTACTTC; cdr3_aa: CASSPKLDLSSYEQYF
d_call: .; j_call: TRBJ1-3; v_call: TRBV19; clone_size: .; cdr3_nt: TGTGCCAGTCGATGGGACCACGAGAGCTCTGGAAACACCATATATTTT; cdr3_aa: CASRWDHESSGNTIYF
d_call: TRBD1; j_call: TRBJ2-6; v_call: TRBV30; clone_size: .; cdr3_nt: TGTGCCTGGAGTGTAGGGGGCTTGTTCGGTAGCTCTGGGGCCAACGTCCTGACTTTC; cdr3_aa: CAWSVGGLFGSSGANVLTF
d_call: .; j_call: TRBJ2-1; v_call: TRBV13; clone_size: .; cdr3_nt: TGTGCCAGCAGCCCCGAACCGGGGCCGGCTGAGCAGTTCTTC; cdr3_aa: CASSPEPGPAEQFF
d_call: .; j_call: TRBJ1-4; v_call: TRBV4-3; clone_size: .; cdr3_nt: TGCGCCAGCAGCCAGGGGGGAAGGGCAACTAATGAAAAACTGTTTTTT; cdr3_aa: CASSQGGRATNEKLFF
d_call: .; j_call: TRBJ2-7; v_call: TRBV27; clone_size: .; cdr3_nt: TGTGCCAGCAGTTCCTACAAAAGCTCCTACGAGCAGTACTTC; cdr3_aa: CASSSYKSSYEQYF
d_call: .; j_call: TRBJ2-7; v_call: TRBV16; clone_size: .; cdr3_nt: TGTGCCAGCAGCCAACCGGACTCTCCCGAGCAGTACTTC; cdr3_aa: CASSQPDSPEQYF
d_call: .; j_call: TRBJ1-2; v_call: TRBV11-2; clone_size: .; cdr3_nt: TGTGCCAGCAGCCAGGATGTCCGAATTTACTATGGCTACACCTTC; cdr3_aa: CASSQDVRIYYGYTF
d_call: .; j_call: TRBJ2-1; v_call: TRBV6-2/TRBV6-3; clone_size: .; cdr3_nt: TGTGCCAGCAGTTACTCAACCCTAGGGGAAGCCAGAGCCTACAATGAGCAGTTCTTC; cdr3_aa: CASSYSTLGEARAYNEQFF
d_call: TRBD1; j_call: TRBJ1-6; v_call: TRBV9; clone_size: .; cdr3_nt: TGTGCCAGCAGCGCACTGACAGGGAATAATTCACCCCTCCACTTT; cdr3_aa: CASSALTGNNSPLHF
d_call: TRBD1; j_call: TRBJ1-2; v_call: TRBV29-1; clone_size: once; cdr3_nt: TGCAGCGTTGTTCGGGCGACAGGGACTGGAGGTGGCTACACCTTC; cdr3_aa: CSVVRATGTGGGYTF
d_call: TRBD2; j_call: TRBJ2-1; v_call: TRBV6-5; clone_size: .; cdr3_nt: TGTGCCAGCAACCCCTCCTCTAGCGGGAGCAATGAGCAGTTCTTC; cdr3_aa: CASNPSSSGSNEQFF
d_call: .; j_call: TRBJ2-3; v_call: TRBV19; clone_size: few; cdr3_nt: TGTGCCAGCAGGGGATTCCGGGACCGACGCACAGATACGCAGTATTTT; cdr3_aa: CASRGFRDRRTDTQYF
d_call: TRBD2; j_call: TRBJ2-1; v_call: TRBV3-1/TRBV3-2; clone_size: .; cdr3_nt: TGTGCCAGCAGCCAAGTCTGGACTAGATCCTCCTACAATGAGCAGTTCTTC; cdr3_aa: CASSQVWTRSSYNEQFF
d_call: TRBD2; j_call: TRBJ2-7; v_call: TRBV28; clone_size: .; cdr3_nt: TGTGCCAGCAGTTCAATATTCCCGGGACTAGCGGGGCACTACGAGCAGTACTTC; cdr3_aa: CASSSIFPGLAGHYEQYF
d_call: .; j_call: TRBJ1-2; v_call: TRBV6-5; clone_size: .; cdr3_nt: TGTGCCAGCAGTTACTCGAAGGGGGGGCAGAGCTATGGCTACACCTTC; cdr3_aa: CASSYSKGGQSYGYTF